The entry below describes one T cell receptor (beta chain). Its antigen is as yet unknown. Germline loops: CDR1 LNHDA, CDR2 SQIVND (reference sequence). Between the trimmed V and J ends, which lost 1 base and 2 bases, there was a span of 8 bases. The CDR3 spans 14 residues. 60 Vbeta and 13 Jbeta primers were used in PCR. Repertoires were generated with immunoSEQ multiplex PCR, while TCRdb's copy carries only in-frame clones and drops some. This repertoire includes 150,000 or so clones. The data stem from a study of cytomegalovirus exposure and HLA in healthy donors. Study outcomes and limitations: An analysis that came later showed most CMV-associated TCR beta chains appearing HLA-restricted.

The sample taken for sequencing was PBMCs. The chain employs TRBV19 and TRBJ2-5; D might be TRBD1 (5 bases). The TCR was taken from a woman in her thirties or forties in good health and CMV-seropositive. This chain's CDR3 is CASSIVAGQETQYF. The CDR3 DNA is TGTGCCAGTAGTATAGTGGCAGGGCAAGAGACCCAGTACTTC.